This T cell receptor (beta chain) was documented in a study of molecular identifiers for immune sequencing clone quantification. Study-wide context: Across replicate runs, RNA obtained from around 18,000 or 91,000 naive CD8 cells was divided into five, with four undergoing sequencing.

This clonotype was recorded many times. Bulk TCR libraries used previously described methods and listed TCR primers. TCRdb recomputed calls from the PCR reads with MiXCR, one row per CDR3 protein. The top ten hold around 0.8% of the sample, which has around 470,000 distinct CDR3 sequences, roughly 25% seen once. The germline CDR1 and CDR2 sequences are DFQATT and SNEGSKA (reference sequence). The CDR3 is 15 amino acids. The V and J ends lost 0 bases and 5 bases, in that order; junction bases with no gene match: 7. The authors sorted naive CD8 T cells as CD8+CD4-CCR7+CD45RA+. The source is a human donor in good health. Some libraries in this study had Jurkat cell RNA spiked in. The chain joins TRBV20-1 to TRBJ2-7; TRBD1 matches at 10 bases. What was sequenced was naive CD8+ T cells from blood, with Jurkat cell RNA spiked in. Subset specified: FACS-sorted CD8+CD4-CCR7+CD45RA+ naive T cells. The CDR3 bases are TGCAGTGCTAGAGAACGTTGGGACAGGGGTGACGAGCAGTACTTC. This encodes CSARERWDRGDEQYF.